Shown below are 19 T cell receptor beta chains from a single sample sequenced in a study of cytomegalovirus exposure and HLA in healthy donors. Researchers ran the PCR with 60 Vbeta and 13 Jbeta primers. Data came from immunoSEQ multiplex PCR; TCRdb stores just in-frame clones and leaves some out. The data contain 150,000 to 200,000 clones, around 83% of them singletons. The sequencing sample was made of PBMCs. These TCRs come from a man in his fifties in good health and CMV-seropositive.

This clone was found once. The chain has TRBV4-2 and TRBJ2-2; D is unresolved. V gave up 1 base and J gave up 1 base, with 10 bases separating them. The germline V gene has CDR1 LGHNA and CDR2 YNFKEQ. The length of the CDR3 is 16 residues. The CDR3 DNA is TGTGCCAGCAGCCAAGTAGTGTCCAAGAACACCGGGGAGCTGTTTTTT. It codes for CASSQVVSKNTGELFF.

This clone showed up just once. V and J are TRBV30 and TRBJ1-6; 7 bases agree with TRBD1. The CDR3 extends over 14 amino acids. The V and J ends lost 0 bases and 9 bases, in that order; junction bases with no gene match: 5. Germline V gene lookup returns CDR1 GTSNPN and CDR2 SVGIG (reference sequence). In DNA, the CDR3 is TGTGCCTGGAGTGTAGAGACAGGGATTTCACCCCTCCACTTT. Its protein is CAWSVETGISPLHF.

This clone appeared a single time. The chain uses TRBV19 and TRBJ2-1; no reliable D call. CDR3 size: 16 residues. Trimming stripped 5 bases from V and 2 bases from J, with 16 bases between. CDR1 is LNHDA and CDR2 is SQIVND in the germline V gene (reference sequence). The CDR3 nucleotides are TGTGCCAGTAGTCAATATTTTGGCAGTCCCTACAATGAGCAGTTCTTC. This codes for CASSQYFGSPYNEQFF.

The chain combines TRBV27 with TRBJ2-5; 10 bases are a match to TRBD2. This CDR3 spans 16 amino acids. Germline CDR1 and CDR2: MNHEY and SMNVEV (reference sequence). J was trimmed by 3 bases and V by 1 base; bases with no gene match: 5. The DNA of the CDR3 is TGTGCCAGCAGTTTATTAGCGCTAGCGGGAGAAGAGACCCAGTACTTC. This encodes CASSLLALAGEETQYF.

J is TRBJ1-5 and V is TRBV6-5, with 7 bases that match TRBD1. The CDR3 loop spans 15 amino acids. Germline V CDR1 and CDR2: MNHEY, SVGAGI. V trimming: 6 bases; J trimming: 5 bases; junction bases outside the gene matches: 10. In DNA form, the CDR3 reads TGTGCCAGCAGGACCTCGTGGCAGGGGGATCAGCCCCAGCATTTT. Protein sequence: CASRTSWQGDQPQHF.

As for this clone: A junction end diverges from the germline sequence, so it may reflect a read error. The CDR3 bases are TGCGCCAGCAGCCAAGATCTGGACTACTACACAGATACGCGGTATTTT. This codes for CASSQDLDYYTDTRYF. The chain recombines TRBV4-1 with TRBJ2-3; D possibly corresponds to TRBD2 (6 bases). The CDR3 runs 16 residues. Germline-derived CDR1 and CDR2 are MGHRA and YSYEKL.

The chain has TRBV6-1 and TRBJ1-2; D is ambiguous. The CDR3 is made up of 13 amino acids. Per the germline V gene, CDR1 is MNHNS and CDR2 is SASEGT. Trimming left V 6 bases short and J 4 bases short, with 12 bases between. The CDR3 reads CASSVGEGYGYTF. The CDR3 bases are TGTGCCAGCAGCGTTGGGGAGGGCTATGGCTACACCTTC.

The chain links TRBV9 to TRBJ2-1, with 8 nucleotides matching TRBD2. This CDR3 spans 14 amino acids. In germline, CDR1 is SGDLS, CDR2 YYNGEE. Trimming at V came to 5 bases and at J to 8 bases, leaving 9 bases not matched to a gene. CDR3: CASSKGLGVDEQFF. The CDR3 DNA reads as TGTGCCAGCAGTAAGGGACTAGGGGTCGATGAGCAGTTCTTC.

The CDR3 DNA sequence: TGCGCCAGCAGCCCGCAGGGAGGAGGTTACAATGAGCAGTTCTTC. It encodes CASSPQGGGYNEQFF. The V and J genes are TRBV5-1 and TRBJ2-1, with D maybe TRBD2 (6 bases). V lost 4 bases and J lost 4, with 15 bases in between. CDR1 and CDR2 from the germline V gene are SGHRS and YFSETQ. The CDR3 extends over 15 amino acids.

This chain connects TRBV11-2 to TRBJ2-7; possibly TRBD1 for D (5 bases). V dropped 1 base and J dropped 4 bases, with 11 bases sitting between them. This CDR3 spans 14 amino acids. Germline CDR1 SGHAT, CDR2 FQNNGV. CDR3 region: CASSLASRVYEQYF. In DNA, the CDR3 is TGTGCCAGCAGCTTAGCTTCCAGGGTGTACGAGCAGTACTTC. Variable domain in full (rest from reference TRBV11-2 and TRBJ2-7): EAGVAQSPRYKIIEKRQSVAFWCNPISGHATLYWYQQILGQGPKLLIQFQNNGVVDDSQLPKDRFSAERLKGVDSTLKIQPAKLEDSAVYLCASSLASRVYEQYFGPGTRLTVT.

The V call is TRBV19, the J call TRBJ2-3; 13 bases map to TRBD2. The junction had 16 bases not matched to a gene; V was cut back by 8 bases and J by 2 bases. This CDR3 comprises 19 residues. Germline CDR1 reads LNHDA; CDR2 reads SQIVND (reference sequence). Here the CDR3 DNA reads TGTGCCAGTTCCAATTGGGGACTAGCGGGAATTCAGGACACAGATACGCAGTATTTT. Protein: CASSNWGLAGIQDTDTQYF.

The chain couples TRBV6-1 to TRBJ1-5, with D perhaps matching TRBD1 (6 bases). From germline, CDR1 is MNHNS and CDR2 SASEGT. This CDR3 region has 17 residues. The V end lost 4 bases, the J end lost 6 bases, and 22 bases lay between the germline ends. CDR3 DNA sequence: TGTGCCAGCAGTGCACCGTTACAGGGTCGAGTGGCTCAGCCCCAGCATTTT. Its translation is CASSAPLQGRVAQPQHF.

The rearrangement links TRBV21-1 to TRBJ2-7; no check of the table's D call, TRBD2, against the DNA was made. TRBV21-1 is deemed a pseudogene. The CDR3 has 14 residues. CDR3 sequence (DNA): TGTGCCAGCAGCCTCCCCGGGACTTCCTACGAGCAGTACTTC. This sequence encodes CASSLPGTSYEQYF.

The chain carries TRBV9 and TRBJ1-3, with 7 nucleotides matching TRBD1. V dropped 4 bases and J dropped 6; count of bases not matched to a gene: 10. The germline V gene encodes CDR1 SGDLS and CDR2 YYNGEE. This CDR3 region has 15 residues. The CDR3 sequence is CASSTTGTEKNTIYF. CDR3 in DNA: TGTGCCAGCAGCACAACCGGGACAGAAAAAAACACCATATATTTT.

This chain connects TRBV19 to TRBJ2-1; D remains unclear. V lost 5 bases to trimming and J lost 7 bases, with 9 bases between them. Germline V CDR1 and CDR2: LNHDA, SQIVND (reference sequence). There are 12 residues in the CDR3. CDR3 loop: CASSFQINEQFF. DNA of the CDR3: TGTGCCAGTAGTTTTCAGATTAATGAGCAGTTCTTC.

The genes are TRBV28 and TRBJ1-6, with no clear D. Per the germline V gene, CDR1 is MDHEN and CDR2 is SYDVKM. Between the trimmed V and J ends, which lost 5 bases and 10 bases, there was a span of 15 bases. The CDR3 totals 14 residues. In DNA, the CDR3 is TGTGCCAGCAGTCAAAGCGGCACAAGGTCACCCCTCCACTTT. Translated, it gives CASSQSGTRSPLHF. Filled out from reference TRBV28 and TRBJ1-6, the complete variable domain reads DVKVTQSSRYLVKRTGEKVFLECVQDMDHENMFWYRQDPGLGLRLIYFSYDVKMKEKGDIPEGYSVSREKKERFSLILESASTNQTSMYLCASSQSGTRSPLHFGNGTRLTVT.

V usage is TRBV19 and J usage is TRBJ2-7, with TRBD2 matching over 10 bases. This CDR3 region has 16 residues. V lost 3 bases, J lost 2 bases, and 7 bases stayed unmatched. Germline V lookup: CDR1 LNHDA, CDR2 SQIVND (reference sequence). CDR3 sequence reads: CASSMETSGPAYEQYF. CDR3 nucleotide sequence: TGTGCCAGTAGTATGGAGACTAGCGGGCCTGCCTACGAGCAGTACTTC. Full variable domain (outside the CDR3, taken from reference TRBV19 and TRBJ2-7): DGGITQSPKYLFRKEGQNVTLSCEQNLNHDAMYWYRQDPGQGLRLIYYSQIVNDFQKGDIAEGYSVSREKKESFPLTVTSAQKNPTAFYLCASSMETSGPAYEQYFGPGTRLTVT.

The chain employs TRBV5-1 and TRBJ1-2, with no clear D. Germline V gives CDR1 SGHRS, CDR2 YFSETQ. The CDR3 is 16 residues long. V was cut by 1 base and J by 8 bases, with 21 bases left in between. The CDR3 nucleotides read TGCGCCAGCAGCTTGTCGAGGGCGAGTGAATCGGGGGGCTACACCTTC. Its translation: CASSLSRASESGGYTF.

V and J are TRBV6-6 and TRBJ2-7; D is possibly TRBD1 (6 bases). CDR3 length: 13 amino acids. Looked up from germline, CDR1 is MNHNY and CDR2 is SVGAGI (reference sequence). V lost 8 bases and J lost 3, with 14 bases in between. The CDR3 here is CASHGQRIYEQYF. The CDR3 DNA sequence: TGTGCCAGCCACGGACAGAGGATCTACGAGCAGTACTTC.